Listed below are T cell receptor beta chains from one sample, sequenced in a study of regulatory and conventional T cells in RAG deficiency. Method: immunoSEQ multiplex PCR; TCRdb's copy keeps in-frame clones and lacks some. The sample yields some 30,000 clones, about 90% seen once. This sample was shared with a second study, whose subject was regulatory T cells.

The specimen was CD8+ T cells sorted from blood. The origin of the receptors is a human donor in good health. The CDR3 runs from the conserved cysteine through the conserved F or W. A D gene is named only where the DNA matches it firmly. Clone size is not always given. Where it is, it says once, few, many or a class for expanded clones.

clone size	J gene	V gene	D gene	CDR3 DNA	CDR3 protein
once	TRBJ2-7	TRBV4-2	TRBD2	TGTGCCAGCAGCGAGACTAGCGGGATGTACGAGCAGTACTTC	CASSETSGMYEQYF
once	TRBJ2-1	TRBV2	TRBD2	TGTGCCAGCTCGTTAGCGGGAGGGCTTGATGAGCAGTTCTTC	CASSLAGGLDEQFF
-	TRBJ1-5	TRBV10-2	-	TGCGCCAGCAGTGAGACCCAGGACAATCAGCCCCAGCATTTT	CASSETQDNQPQHF
-	TRBJ2-1	TRBV9	TRBD2	TGTGCCAGCAGCAGTCGAGCGGGAGGTGAGCAGTTCTTC	CASSSRAGGEQFF
-	TRBJ2-5	TRBV6-5	-	TGTGCCAGCAGACCTAAAGGGGGCCAAGAGACCCAGTACTTC	CASRPKGGQETQYF
-	TRBJ2-7	TRBV28	TRBD2	TGTGCCAGCAGTTTATACGGGGGAGGGACCTACGAGCAGTACTTC	CASSLYGGGTYEQYF
-	TRBJ2-1	TRBV7-9	TRBD1	TGTGCCAGCAGTTTAATTTGGGACAGAGAGCAGTTCTTC	CASSLIWDREQFF
-	TRBJ2-7	TRBV4-3	-	TGCGCCAGCAGCCTGAGTATGGACTCCGAGCAGTACTTC	CASSLSMDSEQYF
-	TRBJ2-2	TRBV12-2	-	TGTGCAAGTCGCTTAGCGCCTTTTATTGAGCGGGAGATAGGGGTGAACACCGGGGAGCTGTTTTTT	CASRLAPFIEREIGVNTGELFF
-	TRBJ1-5	TRBV4-1	-	TGTGCCAGCAGCTCACTGGACGGGGCTAATCAGCCCCAGCATTTT	CASSSLDGANQPQHF
-	TRBJ2-7	TRBV29-1	TRBD2	TGCAGCGTTGTGACTAGCGGTCTCTACGAGCAGTACTTC	CSVVTSGLYEQYF